One sample yielded the 5 T cell receptor beta chains listed below, sequenced in a study of blood T cell repertoires in COVID-19. Generated by immunoSEQ multiplex PCR, the TCRdb table keeps only in-frame clones and is missing some. This repertoire shows under 150,000 clones, around 82% found once; its top ten account for 3% to 4.5%. Sequencing was done on a sample of PBMCs or T cells enriched from blood (not recorded which). The receptors derive from a man in his forties or fifties in a cohort exposed to, infected with or recovered from COVID-19 (not recorded which).

This chain links TRBV24-1 with TRBJ2-1; 9 bases fit TRBD1. The CDR3 is made up of 14 amino acids. Germline values: CDR1 KGHDR, CDR2 SFDVKD. The ends lost 10 bases at V and 7 bases at J; junction bases unmatched: 10. The CDR3 coding sequence is TGTGCCACAGGACAGGGGACGCACCCAAATGAGCAGTTCTTC. It translates to CATGQGTHPNEQFF.

V gene TRBV28 combines with J gene TRBJ2-5, with 7 bases lining up with TRBD1. Germline V gene data show CDR1 as MDHEN and CDR2 as SYDVKM. J was trimmed by 4 bases and V by 5 bases; bases with no gene match: 7. The length of the CDR3 is 14 residues. The CDR3 DNA reads TGTGCCAGCAGTCCCCCGGGGACAGTAGAGACCCAGTACTTC. Protein: CASSPPGTVETQYF.

This sequence joins TRBV5-1 and TRBJ2-3; tentatively, D is TRBD1 (6 bases). Trimming stripped 4 bases from V and 5 bases from J, with 14 bases between. The CDR3 is made up of 14 amino acids. From germline, CDR1 is SGHRS and CDR2 YFSETQ. CDR3 in DNA: TGCGCCAGCAGCGAAGCAGGGGTCGGAGATACGCAGTATTTT. Its translation: CASSEAGVGDTQYF.

The V gene is TRBV5-1, the J gene TRBJ1-2, with TRBD1 as a possible D gene (6 bases). Germline CDR1 is SGHRS and CDR2 is YFSETQ. The CDR3 sequence is 13 residues long. V lost 0 bases and J lost 5, with 8 bases in between. The CDR3 loop reads CASSLDGQYGYTF. The CDR3 nucleotides are TGCGCCAGCAGCTTGGACGGACAGTATGGCTACACCTTC.

This sequence joins TRBV15 and TRBJ2-3; 11 bases fit TRBD2. Germline V CDR1 and CDR2: LNHNV, YYDKDF (reference sequence). V was pared by 1 base and J by 2 bases, with 5 bases of the junction left unmatched. This CDR3 is 17 amino acids long. As DNA, the CDR3 is TGTGCCACCAGCAGAGGTCAGACTAGCGGGAACACAGATACGCAGTATTTT. Its protein is CATSRGQTSGNTDTQYF.